This T cell receptor beta chain was recovered during a study of shared clonotypes between healthy human individuals. The germline V gene encodes CDR1 LNHNV and CDR2 YYDKDF (reference sequence). This CDR3 is built from 15 residues. V shed 1 base and J 2 bases; nucleotides not matched to a gene: 3. As regards this clone: Different DNA sequences within this sample yield the same CDR3.

Generated by immunoSEQ multiplex PCR, the TCRdb table keeps only in-frame clones and is missing some. The sample lists 1.5 million to 2.5 million clones, about 95% occurring once. CD45RO-negative, CCR7-selected cells formed the naive CD8 fraction, which excluded terminally differentiated effector memory CD45RA+ cells. This TCR was sampled from a man aged 18 to 30 in good health. The chain couples TRBV15 to TRBJ2-7, with TRBD1 matching 9 bases. Sequenced input: naive CD8+ T cells sorted from blood. The CDR3 bases are TGTGCCACCAGCAGAGGGACAGGGGATACCTACGAGCAGTACTTC. Translation gives CATSRGTGDTYEQYF. Variable domain in full (rest from reference TRBV15 and TRBJ2-7): DAMVIQNPRYQVTQFGKPVTLSCSQTLNHNVMYWYQQKSSQAPKLLFHYYDKDFNNEADTPDNFQSRRPNTSFCFLDIRSPGLGDTAMYLCATSRGTGDTYEQYFGPGTRLTVT.